Listed here are 31 T cell receptor beta chains from one sample, sequenced in a study of coeliac disease. Some clones are missing from TCRdb's copy, which holds only in-frame ones; the method was immunoSEQ multiplex PCR. The sample has thousands of clones, approximately 64% seen once. Sequencing was done on a sample of lamina propria lymphocytes from the gut. These receptor sequences come from a man aged 45 to 65 with active celiac disease.

The chain couples TRBV19 to TRBJ2-1; 8 nucleotides align to TRBD2. V lost 3 bases and J lost 4; bases outside the gene matches: 11. The CDR3 length is 17 residues. Germline V lookup: CDR1 LNHDA, CDR2 SQIVND (reference sequence). The CDR3 coding sequence is TGTGCCAGTAGTATGGGAGGTAGCGGGGTCACATACAATGAGCAGTTCTTC. Residues: CASSMGGSGVTYNEQFF.

This chain connects TRBV7-9 to TRBJ1-4; the D gene is possibly TRBD1 (5 bases). From germline, CDR1 is SEHNR and CDR2 FQNEAQ (reference sequence). Trimming removed 7 bases from V and 4 bases from J, with 16 bases in between. This CDR3 is 15 amino acids long. The DNA for the CDR3 is TGTGCCAGCACCGCAGATGGGGGGGTTAATGAAAAACTGTTTTTT. Amino acid sequence: CASTADGGVNEKLFF.

The genes are TRBV2 and TRBJ2-3; perhaps TRBD2 as D (6 bases). Germline V gene lookup returns CDR1 SNHLY and CDR2 FYNNEI. The CDR3 extends over 15 amino acids. Between the trimmed V and J ends, which lost 5 bases and 2 bases, there was a span of 14 bases. CDR3 protein: CASSKRASFTDTQYF. DNA for the CDR3: TGTGCCAGCAGTAAGCGGGCTTCGTTCACAGATACGCAGTATTTT. Complete variable domain (other parts from reference TRBV2 and TRBJ2-3): EPEVTQTPSHQVTQMGQEVILRCVPISNHLYFYWYRQILGQKVEFLVSFYNNEISEKSEIFDDQFSVERPDGSNFTLKIRSTKLEDSAMYFCASSKRASFTDTQYFGPGTRLTVL.

This chain uses TRBV10-1 with TRBJ2-7; D uncertain. V dropped 7 bases and J dropped 4 bases, with 20 bases sitting between them. This CDR3 region has 15 residues. Germline V gene lookup returns CDR1 WNHNN and CDR2 SYGVQD (reference sequence). The CDR3 sequence is CASIYKQKAAYEQYV. As DNA, the CDR3 is TGCGCCAGCATTTACAAGCAGAAGGCGGCATACGAGCAGTACGTC.

This clone occurred once. The chain carries TRBV7-2 and TRBJ2-3, with TRBD2 matching 10 bases. With 1 base clipped from V and 1 base from J, the junction kept 2 bases outside the gene matches. The length of the CDR3 is 16 residues. Germline values: CDR1 SGHTA, CDR2 FQGNSA. CDR3 coding DNA: TGTGCCAGCAGCTTAGTCGGGACTAGCGGCACAGATACGCAGTATTTT. Amino acids: CASSLVGTSGTDTQYF.

The V call is TRBV7-2, the J call TRBJ1-2; unclear D gene. CDR3 length: 14 amino acids. Germline CDR1 SGHTA, CDR2 FQGNSA. Trimming stripped 1 base from V and 0 bases from J, with 6 bases between. The CDR3 protein is CASSLGGANYGYTF. CDR3 DNA: TGTGCCAGCAGCTTAGGGGGAGCTAACTATGGCTACACCTTC.

This clone came up a few times. The V call is TRBV29-1, the J call TRBJ2-3; 8 bases line up with TRBD2. The V and J ends lost 6 bases and 6 bases, in that order; junction bases with no gene match: 8. CDR1 and CDR2 (germline): SQVTM, ANQGSEA. CDR3 length: 13 residues. The CDR3 sequence is CSVQAGVRDTQYF. The CDR3 coding sequence is TGCAGCGTACAAGCGGGAGTAAGGGATACGCAGTATTTT.

This clone was picked up a small number of times. The chain joins TRBV7-9 to TRBJ2-5, with 10 nucleotides matching TRBD2. Germline V gene lookup returns CDR1 SEHNR and CDR2 FQNEAQ (reference sequence). CDR3 length: 16 residues. Losses at the gene ends were 2 bases for V and 4 bases for J; bases not matched to a gene: 7. The CDR3, as DNA: TGTGCCAGCAGCTTATTGTTAGCGGGAGGCGGAGAGACCCAGTACTTC. Its translation: CASSLLLAGGGETQYF.

The chain carries TRBV28 and TRBJ2-5; 9 bases agree with TRBD1. This CDR3 contains 13 residues. CDR1 is MDHEN and CDR2 is SYDVKM in the germline V gene. V trimming: 8 bases; J trimming: 0 bases; junction bases outside the gene matches: 1. CDR3 sequence reads: CASGQGYQETQYF. The CDR3 DNA sequence: TGTGCCAGCGGACAGGGGTACCAAGAGACCCAGTACTTC.

The sample holds a few counts of this clone. The V call is TRBV9, the J call TRBJ2-3; the match to TRBD1 covers 11 bases. V lost 3 bases, J lost 6 bases, and 12 bases stayed unmatched. In germline, CDR1 is SGDLS, CDR2 YYNGEE. The CDR3 has 17 residues. The CDR3 region has the DNA TGTGCCAGCAGCGCTCCCTCCGGGACAGGGGGTTTCGATACGCAGTATTTT. It codes for CASSAPSGTGGFDTQYF.

This clone counts as medium-sized. This chain connects TRBV5-1 to TRBJ1-1; D unresolved. V was cut by 0 bases and J by 4 bases, with 10 bases left in between. CDR1 and CDR2 from the germline V gene are SGHRS and YFSETQ. The length of the CDR3 is 14 residues. As DNA, the CDR3 is TGCGCCAGCAGCTTGGTAGCGGGAAGCACTGAAGCTTTCTTT. It encodes CASSLVAGSTEAFF.

The genes are TRBV7-2 and TRBJ2-3; D may be TRBD2 (6 bases). CDR1 is SGHTA and CDR2 is FQGNSA in the germline V gene. V gave up 6 bases and J gave up 6 bases, with 19 bases separating them. The CDR3 loop spans 15 amino acids. CDR3 sequence (DNA): TGTGCCAGCAGACCCGGGGGAGGCCGCGGGGATACGCAGTATTTT. As protein: CASRPGGGRGDTQYF.

This rearrangement joins TRBV5-4 to TRBJ2-1, with D perhaps TRBD2 (6 bases). This CDR3 is 15 amino acids long. V shed 4 bases and J shed 6 bases, with 17 bases lying between them. CDR1 and CDR2 (germline): SGHNT, YYREEE (reference sequence). CDR3 DNA sequence: TGTGCCAGCAGCCGGAACGGGCGGGGATTCAATGAGCAGTTCTTC. Protein product: CASSRNGRGFNEQFF.

This clone was picked up a small number of times. This chain joins TRBV7-6 and TRBJ1-6; D gene ambiguous. V was cut by 4 bases and J by 10 bases, with 11 bases left in between. This CDR3 region has 13 residues. Germline V gives CDR1 SGHVS, CDR2 FNYEAQ. The CDR3 DNA sequence: TGTGCCAGCAGCTGGGCGGGAGGGTCACCCCTCCACTTT. It encodes CASSWAGGSPLHF.

The table lists this clone with a count of one. The CDR3, as DNA: TGCAGTGCGCACTCCGGGGAGCAGTACTTC. It translates to CSAHSGEQYF. The chain links TRBV20-1 to TRBJ2-7; D remains ambiguous. V was shortened by 6 bases and J by 7 bases, with 10 bases between the two germline ends. The germline V gene encodes CDR1 DFQATT and CDR2 SNEGSKA (reference sequence). CDR3 size: 10 residues.

The chain couples TRBV7-2 to TRBJ2-1; TRBD1 matches at 12 bases. The V segment lost 5 bases and the J segment 7 bases; nucleotides outside the gene matches: 9. Germline V gene sequence: CDR1 SGHTA, CDR2 FQGNSA. This CDR3 contains 16 residues. CDR3 protein: CASSPRGQGAGNEQFF. The CDR3, as DNA: TGTGCCAGCAGCCCACGGGGACAGGGGGCGGGTAATGAGCAGTTCTTC.

The V and J genes are TRBV19 and TRBJ1-2; 7 nucleotides match TRBD1. V lost 4 bases to trimming and J lost 2 bases; unmatched junction nucleotides: 13. Germline V CDR1 and CDR2: LNHDA, SQIVND (reference sequence). This CDR3 contains 17 residues. The CDR3 DNA reads as TGTGCCAGTAGTAGTGCCGGGACAGACGTTAAAAACTATGGCTACACCTTC. This gives the protein CASSSAGTDVKNYGYTF.

V gene TRBV2 combines with J gene TRBJ1-3, with D unclear. The CDR3 is made up of 14 amino acids. Trimming took off 6 bases at V and 0 bases at J, with 9 bases between the two ends. CDR1 is SNHLY and CDR2 is FYNNEI in the germline V gene. The CDR3 is CASRGDTSGNTIYF. CDR3 nucleotides: TGTGCCAGCAGGGGAGACACCTCTGGAAACACCATATATTTT.

This sequence joins TRBV5-1 and TRBJ2-6; D call uncertain. This CDR3 is built from 15 residues. CDR1 SGHRS and CDR2 YFSETQ come from the germline V gene. V shed 4 bases and J shed 0 bases, with 8 bases lying between them. This chain's CDR3 is CASSPRDSGANVLTF. CDR3 DNA sequence: TGCGCCAGCAGCCCCCGAGACTCTGGGGCCAACGTCCTGACTTTC.

The rearrangement joins TRBV25-1 to TRBJ1-4; D is possibly TRBD1 (5 bases). The germline CDR1 and CDR2 sequences are MGHDK and SYGVNS. The germline V and J ends were trimmed by 7 bases and 2 bases, with 17 bases remaining between them. The CDR3 sequence is 16 residues long. CDR3 in amino acids: CASTERQGRTNEKLFF. CDR3 DNA: TGTGCCAGCACCGAAAGGCAGGGTAGGACTAATGAAAAACTGTTTTTT.

This clone came up a few times. The CDR3 DNA reads TGTGCCAGCAGCCTTGGCGGGGGGGCGGGAAACACCATATATTTT. This gives the protein CASSLGGGAGNTIYF. The rearrangement uses TRBV2 and TRBJ1-3, with D possibly matching TRBD1 (6 bases). CDR1 and CDR2 (germline): SNHLY, FYNNEI. The CDR3 extends over 15 amino acids. Trimming took 6 bases from V and 4 from J, leaving 16 bases between them.

This clone turned up a few times. V usage is TRBV5-6 and J usage is TRBJ2-7; D possibly corresponds to TRBD2 (5 bases). The CDR3 is made up of 14 amino acids. V lost 2 bases and J 3 bases, leaving 12 bases between the germline ends. CDR1 is SGHDT and CDR2 is YYEEEE in the germline V gene. CDR3: CASSLEGGFYEQYF. CDR3 coding DNA: TGTGCCAGCAGCTTAGAGGGCGGCTTCTACGAGCAGTACTTC.

This rearrangement joins TRBV5-6 to TRBJ2-7; 7 bases agree with TRBD1. CDR1 is SGHDT and CDR2 is YYEEEE in the germline V gene. With 4 bases clipped from V and 9 bases from J, the junction kept 10 bases outside the gene matches. The CDR3 contains 13 residues. The DNA for the CDR3 is TGTGCCAGCAGCCCTTTGGGACAGCAGGTGCAGTACGTC. It codes for CASSPLGQQVQYV.

With respect to this clone: Distinct nucleotide sequences in the sample also encode this CDR3. The chain joins TRBV6-5 to TRBJ1-1, with TRBD1 matching 7 bases. Germline V gives CDR1 MNHEY, CDR2 SVGAGI. With 5 bases clipped from V and 11 bases from J, the junction kept 11 bases outside the gene matches. This CDR3 is 13 amino acids long. CDR3 protein: CASSHWTGAVAFF. DNA of the CDR3: TGTGCCAGCAGTCACTGGACAGGAGCAGTCGCTTTCTTT.

The chain couples TRBV18 to TRBJ1-5; 10 bases agree with TRBD1. Trimming took 3 bases from V and 6 from J; bases not matched to a gene: 5. CDR3 length equals 15 residues. From germline, CDR1 is KGHSH and CDR2 LQKENI. For the CDR3, the DNA is TGTGCCAGCTCACCGGGACAGGGGAGGATTCAGCCCCAGCATTTT. This codes for CASSPGQGRIQPQHF.

This clone was detected only a few times. The chain couples TRBV18 to TRBJ2-3; 7 bases map to TRBD1. Per germline, CDR1 KGHSH and CDR2 LQKENI. V lost 4 bases and J lost 0; bases outside the gene matches: 7. This CDR3 has 16 amino acids. The CDR3 sequence is CASSHRGSFSTDTQYF. CDR3 DNA: TGTGCCAGCTCACACAGGGGAAGTTTCAGCACAGATACGCAGTATTTT.

The rearrangement links TRBV18 to TRBJ2-7; the D is unclear. Germline lookup yields CDR1 KGHSH and CDR2 LQKENI. The CDR3 covers 12 residues. Trimming removed 8 bases from V and 4 bases from J, with 12 bases in between. The CDR3 region is CASRATTYEQYF. CDR3 DNA: TGTGCCAGCCGCGCCACCACTTACGAGCAGTACTTC.

This sequence joins TRBV11-2 and TRBJ2-2, with 9 bases lining up with TRBD1. There are 14 residues in the CDR3. V was clipped by 5 bases and J by 7 bases; unmatched bases: 5. The germline V gene has CDR1 SGHAT and CDR2 FQNNGV. The CDR3 loop is CASSRTGVGGELFF. The CDR3 coding sequence is TGTGCCAGCAGCAGGACAGGGGTCGGCGGGGAGCTGTTTTTT.

V usage is TRBV19 and J usage is TRBJ2-3; 12 bases match TRBD2. The CDR3 runs to 12 residues. Germline CDR1 reads LNHDA; CDR2 reads SQIVND (reference sequence). The CDR3 loop is CVRLAGVATQYF. CDR3 in DNA: TGTGTCAGACTAGCGGGAGTCGCTACGCAGTATTTT.

This rearrangement joins TRBV19 to TRBJ1-2; perhaps TRBD1 as D (5 bases). The CDR3 sequence is 17 residues long. V was clipped by 3 bases and J by 4 bases, with 21 bases between them. Per germline, CDR1 LNHDA and CDR2 SQIVND (reference sequence). The CDR3 region is CASSISGGAGKAYGYTF. The CDR3 DNA reads TGTGCCAGTAGTATTTCGGGCGGGGCAGGGAAAGCCTATGGCTACACCTTC.

The chain links TRBV11-2 to TRBJ2-7; the match to TRBD1 covers 9 bases. J gave up 4 bases and V 4 bases, and 5 bases lay outside the gene matches. This CDR3 contains 14 residues. CDR1 is SGHAT, CDR2 FQNNGV, per germline. The CDR3 here is CASSSYRGQYEQYF. The CDR3 nucleotides read TGTGCCAGCAGCTCCTACAGGGGGCAGTACGAGCAGTACTTC.